What follows is one TCR beta chain and its context. Authors' methods: The assay estimated nucleated cells by amplifying reference gene primers. Some clones are missing from TCRdb's copy, which holds only in-frame ones; the method was immunoSEQ multiplex PCR. V and J calls and clone size are as listed in that table; D and trimming were resolved from the DNA. The table lists some 120,000 clones, roughly 80% of them singletons. These data come from a study of blood T cell repertoires in COVID-19. The wider study: Acute and convalescent COVID-19 specimens originated in the United States, Italy and Spain. Sample material is recorded as cDNA or gDNA derived from T cells, B-cell-depleted T cells, or PBMCs.

CDR1 is LGHDT, CDR2 YNNKEL, per germline (reference sequence). J gave up 5 bases and V 3 bases, and 6 bases lay outside the gene matches. CDR3 length: 14 residues. The sequence came from a woman aged 25 to 39 who had recovered from COVID-19. Input material: peripheral blood. The rearrangement joins TRBV3-1 (or the pseudogene TRBV3-2) to TRBJ1-1; the match to TRBD1 covers 7 bases. The CDR3 region is CASSQEGARTEAFF. CDR3 in DNA: TGTGCCAGCAGCCAGGAGGGGGCCCGGACTGAAGCTTTCTTT.